This TCR beta chain was retrieved from a study of blood T cell repertoires in COVID-19. Background on the study: Donors in the United States, Italy and Spain gave samples during acute or convalescent COVID-19. PBMCs, B-cell-depleted T cells, or T cells were the source of the cDNA or gDNA that made up the material.

Authors' processing steps: Estimated nucleated cell counts came from reference gene primer amplification. The data were produced by immunoSEQ multiplex PCR, yet TCRdb's version contains in-frame clones alone and is incomplete. That table furnishes V, J and clone size, whereas the DNA furnished D and trimming. The profile shows around 130,000 clones, about 80% of them singletons. Trimming took off 0 bases at V and 0 bases at J, with 9 bases between the two ends. This CDR3 has 15 amino acids. Per germline, CDR1 SGHKS and CDR2 YYEKEE (reference sequence). Sequenced material: peripheral blood. This rearrangement joins TRBV5-5 to TRBJ1-1; no reliable D call. The clonotype was recovered from a man in his forties with active or convalescent COVID-19. Here the CDR3 DNA reads TGTGCCAGCAGCTTGGAATCAGTGATGAACACTGAAGCTTTCTTT. This encodes CASSLESVMNTEAFF.